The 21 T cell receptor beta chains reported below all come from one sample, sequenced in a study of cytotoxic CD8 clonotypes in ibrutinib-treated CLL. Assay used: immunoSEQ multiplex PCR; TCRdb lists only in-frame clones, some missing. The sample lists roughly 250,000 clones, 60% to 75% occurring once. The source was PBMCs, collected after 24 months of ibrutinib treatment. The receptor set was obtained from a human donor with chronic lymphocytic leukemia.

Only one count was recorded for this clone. CDR3 DNA: TGTGCCAGCAGCTTAGCCGGCGGGATCAAGGGCAATGAGCAGTTCTTC. It encodes CASSLAGGIKGNEQFF. The chain carries TRBV13 and TRBJ2-1, with D tentatively TRBD2 (6 bases). CDR1 and CDR2 from the germline V gene are PRHDT and FYEKMQ (reference sequence). V lost 1 base to trimming and J lost 6 bases, with 16 bases between them. The length of the CDR3 is 16 residues.

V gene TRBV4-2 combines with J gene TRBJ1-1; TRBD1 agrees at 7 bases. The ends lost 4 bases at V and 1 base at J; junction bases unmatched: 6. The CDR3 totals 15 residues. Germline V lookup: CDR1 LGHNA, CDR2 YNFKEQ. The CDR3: CASSLSGTENTEAFF. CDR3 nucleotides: TGTGCCAGCAGCCTAAGTGGGACAGAGAACACTGAAGCTTTCTTT.

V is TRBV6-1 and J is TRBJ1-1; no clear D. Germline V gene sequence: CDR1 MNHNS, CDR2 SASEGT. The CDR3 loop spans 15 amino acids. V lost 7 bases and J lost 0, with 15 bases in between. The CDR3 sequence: CASTSLWTVNTEAFF. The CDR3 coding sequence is TGTGCCAGCACCAGTTTGTGGACGGTGAACACTGAAGCTTTCTTT.

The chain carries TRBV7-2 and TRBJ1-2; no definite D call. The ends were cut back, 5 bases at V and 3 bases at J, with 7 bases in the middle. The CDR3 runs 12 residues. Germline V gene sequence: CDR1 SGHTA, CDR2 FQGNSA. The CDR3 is CASSVDDYGYTF. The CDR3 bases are TGTGCCAGCAGCGTGGATGACTATGGCTACACCTTC.

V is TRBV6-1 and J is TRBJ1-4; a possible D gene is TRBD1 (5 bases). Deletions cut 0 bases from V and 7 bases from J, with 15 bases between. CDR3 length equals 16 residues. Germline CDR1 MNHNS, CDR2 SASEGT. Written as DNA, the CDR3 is TGTGCCAGCAGTGAAGCGGGGCCCAGGTTGGGTGAAAAACTGTTTTTT. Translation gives CASSEAGPRLGEKLFF.

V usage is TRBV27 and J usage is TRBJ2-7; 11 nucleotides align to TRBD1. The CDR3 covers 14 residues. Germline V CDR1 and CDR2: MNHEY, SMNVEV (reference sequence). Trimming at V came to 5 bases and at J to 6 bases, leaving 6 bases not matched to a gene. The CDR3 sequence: CASSRGTGGFEQYF. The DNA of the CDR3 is TGTGCCAGCAGTAGGGGGACAGGGGGTTTCGAGCAGTACTTC.

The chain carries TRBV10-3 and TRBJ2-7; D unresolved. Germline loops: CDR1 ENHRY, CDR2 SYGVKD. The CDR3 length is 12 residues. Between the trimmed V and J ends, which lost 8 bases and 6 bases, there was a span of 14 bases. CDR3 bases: TGTGCCATCGGGCCCCCCCTAGGCGAGCAGTACTTC. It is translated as CAIGPPLGEQYF.

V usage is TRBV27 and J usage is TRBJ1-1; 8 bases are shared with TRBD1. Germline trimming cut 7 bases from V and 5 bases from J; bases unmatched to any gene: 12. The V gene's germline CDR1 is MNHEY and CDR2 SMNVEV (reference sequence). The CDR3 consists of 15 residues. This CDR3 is CASMRRQGSWTEAFF. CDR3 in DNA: TGTGCCAGCATGAGGCGACAGGGGAGTTGGACTGAAGCTTTCTTT.

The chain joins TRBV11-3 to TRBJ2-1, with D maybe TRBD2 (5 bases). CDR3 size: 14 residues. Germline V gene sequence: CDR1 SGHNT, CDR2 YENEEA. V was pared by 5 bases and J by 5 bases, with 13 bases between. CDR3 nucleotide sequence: TGTGCCAGCAGCGAGGGCAGAAACAACAATGAGCAGTTCTTC. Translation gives CASSEGRNNNEQFF.

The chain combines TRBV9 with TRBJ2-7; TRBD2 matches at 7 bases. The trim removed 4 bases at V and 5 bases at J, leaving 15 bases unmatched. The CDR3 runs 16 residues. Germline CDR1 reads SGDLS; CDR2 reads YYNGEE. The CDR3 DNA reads TGTGCCAGCAGCCGCAATATAGGGGAGGGAAGGGACGAGCAGTACTTC. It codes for CASSRNIGEGRDEQYF.

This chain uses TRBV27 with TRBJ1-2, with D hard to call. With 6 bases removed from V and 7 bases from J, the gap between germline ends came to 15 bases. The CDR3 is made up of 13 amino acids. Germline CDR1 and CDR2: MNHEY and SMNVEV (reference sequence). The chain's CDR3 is CASSRLGGSGYTF. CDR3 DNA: TGTGCCAGCAGCCGCCTTGGAGGGAGTGGCTACACCTTC.

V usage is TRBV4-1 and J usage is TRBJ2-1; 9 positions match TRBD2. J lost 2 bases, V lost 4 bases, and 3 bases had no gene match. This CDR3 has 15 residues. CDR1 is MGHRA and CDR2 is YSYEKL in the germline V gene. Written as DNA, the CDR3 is TGCGCCAGCAGCCCGGGACTAGCCACCTACAATGAGCAGTTCTTC. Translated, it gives CASSPGLATYNEQFF.

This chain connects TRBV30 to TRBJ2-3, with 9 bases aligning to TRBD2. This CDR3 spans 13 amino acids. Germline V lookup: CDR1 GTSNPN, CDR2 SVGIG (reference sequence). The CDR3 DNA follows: TGTACTTTGGGAGCGGGAGGAGGGGATACGCAGTATTTT. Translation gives CTLGAGGGDTQYF.

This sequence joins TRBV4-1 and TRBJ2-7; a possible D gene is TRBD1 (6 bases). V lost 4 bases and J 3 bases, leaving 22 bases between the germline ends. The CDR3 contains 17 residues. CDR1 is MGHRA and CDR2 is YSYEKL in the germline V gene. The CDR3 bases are TGCGCCAGCAGCCCGAAACACTCAACGGACAGACTCTACGAGCAGTACTTC. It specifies CASSPKHSTDRLYEQYF.

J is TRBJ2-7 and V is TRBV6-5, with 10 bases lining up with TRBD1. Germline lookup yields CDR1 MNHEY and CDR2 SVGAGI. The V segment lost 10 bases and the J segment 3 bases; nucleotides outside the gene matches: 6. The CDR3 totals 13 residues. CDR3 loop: CAIGGDRGYEQYF. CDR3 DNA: TGTGCCATTGGAGGGGACAGGGGCTACGAGCAGTACTTC.

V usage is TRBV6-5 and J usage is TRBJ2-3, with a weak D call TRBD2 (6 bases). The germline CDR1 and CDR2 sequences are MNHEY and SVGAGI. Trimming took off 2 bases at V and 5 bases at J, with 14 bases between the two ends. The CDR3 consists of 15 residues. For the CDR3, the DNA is TGTGCCAGCAGTTACGGGGACTCCCAACGAGATACGCAGTATTTT. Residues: CASSYGDSQRDTQYF.

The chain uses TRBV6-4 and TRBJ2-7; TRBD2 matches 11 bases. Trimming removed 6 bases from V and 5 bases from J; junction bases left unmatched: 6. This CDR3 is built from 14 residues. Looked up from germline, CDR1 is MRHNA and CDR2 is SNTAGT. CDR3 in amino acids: CASSKLAGENEQYF. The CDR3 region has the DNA TGTGCCAGCAGCAAACTAGCGGGAGAAAACGAGCAGTACTTC.

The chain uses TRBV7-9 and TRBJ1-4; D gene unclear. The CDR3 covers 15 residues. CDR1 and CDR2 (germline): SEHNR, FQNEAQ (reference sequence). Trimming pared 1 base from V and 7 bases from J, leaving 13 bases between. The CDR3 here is CASSLVPGSGEKLFF. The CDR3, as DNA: TGTGCCAGCAGCTTAGTTCCGGGTTCCGGTGAAAAACTGTTTTTT.

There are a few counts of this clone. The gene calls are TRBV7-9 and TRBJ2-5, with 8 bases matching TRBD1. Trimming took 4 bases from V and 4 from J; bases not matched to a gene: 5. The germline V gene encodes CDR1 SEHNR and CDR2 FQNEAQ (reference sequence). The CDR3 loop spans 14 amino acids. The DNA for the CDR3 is TGTGCCAGCAGCTCTTCCAGGGGGCGAGAGACCCAGTACTTC. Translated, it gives CASSSSRGRETQYF.

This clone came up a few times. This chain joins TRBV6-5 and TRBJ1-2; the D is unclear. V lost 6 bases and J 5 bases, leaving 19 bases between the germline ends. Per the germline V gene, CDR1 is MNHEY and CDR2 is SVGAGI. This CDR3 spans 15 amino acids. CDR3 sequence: CASSRLGDGLYGYTF. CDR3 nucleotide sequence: TGTGCCAGCAGCCGGTTAGGTGACGGGCTATATGGCTACACCTTC.

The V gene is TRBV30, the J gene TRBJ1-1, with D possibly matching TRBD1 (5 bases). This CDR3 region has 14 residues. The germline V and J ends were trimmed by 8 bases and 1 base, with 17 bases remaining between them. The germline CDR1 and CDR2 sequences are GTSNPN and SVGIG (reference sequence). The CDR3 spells CAREEGTSNTEAFF. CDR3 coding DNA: TGTGCCCGCGAGGAGGGGACGTCGAACACTGAAGCTTTCTTT.